This entry describes one T cell receptor beta chain. Its antigen remains unidentified. The data are from a study of PD-1 blockade in classical Hodgkin lymphoma. The germline V gene encodes CDR1 LGHNA and CDR2 YSLEER. CDR3 length: 16 residues. Trimming took 0 bases from V and 4 from J, leaving 13 bases between them. Generated by immunoSEQ multiplex PCR, the TCRdb table keeps only in-frame clones and is missing some. This repertoire shows over 9,000 clones, around 80% found once; its top ten account for 1.5%. Study findings and constraints: Individuals initiating nivolumab under 1 year after ASCT were excluded.

Time point: cycle 4 day 1 (C4D1), after more than five weeks of nivolumab. Following autologous stem cell transplantation, relapse occurred in every patient, and exposure to brentuximab vedotin varied. Researchers report purifying CD4+ T cells from thawed PBMCs by magnetic negative selection. The chain links TRBV4-3 to TRBJ1-3; unclear D gene. The sample consisted of CD4+ T cells from blood, taken before the fourth cycle of nivolumab. This receptor was taken from a human donor with classical Hodgkin lymphoma. The CDR3 DNA reads TGCGCCAGCAGCCAAGAATCTTCCTCGGCCGGAAACACCATATATTTT. Protein product: CASSQESSSAGNTIYF.